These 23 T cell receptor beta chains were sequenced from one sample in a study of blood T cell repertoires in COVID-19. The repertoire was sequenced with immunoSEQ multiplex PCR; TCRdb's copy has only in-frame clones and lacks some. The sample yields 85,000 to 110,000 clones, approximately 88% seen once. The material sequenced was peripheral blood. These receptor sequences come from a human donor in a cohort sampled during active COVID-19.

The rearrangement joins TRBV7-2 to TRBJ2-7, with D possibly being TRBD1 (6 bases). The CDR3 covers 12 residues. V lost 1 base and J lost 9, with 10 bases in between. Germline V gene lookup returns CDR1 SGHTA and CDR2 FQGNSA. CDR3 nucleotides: TGTGCCAGCAGCTTAGGCAGGGACACGCAGTACTTC. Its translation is CASSLGRDTQYF. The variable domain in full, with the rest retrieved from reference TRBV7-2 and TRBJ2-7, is GAGVSQSPSNKVTEKGKDVELRCDPISGHTALYWYRQSLGQGLEFLIYFQGNSAPDKSGLPSDRFSAERTGGSVSTLTIQRTQQEDSAVYLCASSLGRDTQYFGPGTRLTVT.

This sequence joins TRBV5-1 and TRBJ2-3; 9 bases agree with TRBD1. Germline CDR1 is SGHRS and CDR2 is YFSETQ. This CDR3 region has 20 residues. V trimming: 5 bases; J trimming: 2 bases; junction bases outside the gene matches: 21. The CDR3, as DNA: TGCGCCAGCAGGTCAGACATTCGGGACAGGGCACCGAGTAACACAGATACGCAGTATTTT. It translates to CASRSDIRDRAPSNTDTQYF.

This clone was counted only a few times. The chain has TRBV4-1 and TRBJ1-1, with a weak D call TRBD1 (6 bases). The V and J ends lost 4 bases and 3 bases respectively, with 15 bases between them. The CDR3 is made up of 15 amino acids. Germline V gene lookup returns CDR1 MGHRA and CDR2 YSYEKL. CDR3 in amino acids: CASSPFWGQDTEAFF. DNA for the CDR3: TGCGCCAGCAGCCCATTCTGGGGGCAAGACACTGAAGCTTTCTTT.

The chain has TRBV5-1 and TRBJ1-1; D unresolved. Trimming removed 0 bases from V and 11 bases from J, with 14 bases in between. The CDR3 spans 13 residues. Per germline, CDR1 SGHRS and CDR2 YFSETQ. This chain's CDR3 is CASSLGGNAGAFF. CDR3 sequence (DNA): TGCGCCAGCAGCTTGGGAGGTAACGCGGGGGCTTTCTTT.

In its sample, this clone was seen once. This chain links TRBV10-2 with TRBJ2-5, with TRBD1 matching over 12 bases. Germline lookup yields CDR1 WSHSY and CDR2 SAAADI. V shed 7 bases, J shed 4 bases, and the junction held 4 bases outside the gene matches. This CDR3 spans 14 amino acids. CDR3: CASKRGQGAETQYF. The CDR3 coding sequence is TGCGCCAGCAAGAGGGGACAGGGGGCAGAGACCCAGTACTTC.

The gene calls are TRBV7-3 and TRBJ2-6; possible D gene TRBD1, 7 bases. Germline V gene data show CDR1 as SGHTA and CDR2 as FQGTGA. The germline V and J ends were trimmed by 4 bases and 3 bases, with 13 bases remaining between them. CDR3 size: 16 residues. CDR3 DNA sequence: TGTGCCAGCAGCTCCCAGGGGGGTTTTGGGGCCAACGTCCTGACTTTC. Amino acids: CASSSQGGFGANVLTF. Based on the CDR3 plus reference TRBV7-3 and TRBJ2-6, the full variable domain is GAGVSQTPSNKVTEKGKYVELRCDPISGHTALYWYRQSLGQGPEFLIYFQGTGAADDSGLPNDRFFAVRPEGSVSTLKIQRTERGDSAVYLCASSSQGGFGANVLTFGAGSRLTVL.

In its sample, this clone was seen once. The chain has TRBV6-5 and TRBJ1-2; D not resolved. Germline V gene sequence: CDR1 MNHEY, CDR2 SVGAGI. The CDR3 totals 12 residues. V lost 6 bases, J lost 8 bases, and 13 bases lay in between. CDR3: CASSVSAGGYTF. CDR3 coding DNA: TGTGCCAGCAGCGTCAGTGCGGGGGGCTACACCTTC.

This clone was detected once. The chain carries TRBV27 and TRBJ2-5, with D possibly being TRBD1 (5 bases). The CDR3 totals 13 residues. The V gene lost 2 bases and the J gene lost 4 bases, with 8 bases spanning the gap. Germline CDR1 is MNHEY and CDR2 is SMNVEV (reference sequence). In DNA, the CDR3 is TGTGCCAGCAGTTTAAGGGGAAGAGAGACCCAGTACTTC. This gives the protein CASSLRGRETQYF.

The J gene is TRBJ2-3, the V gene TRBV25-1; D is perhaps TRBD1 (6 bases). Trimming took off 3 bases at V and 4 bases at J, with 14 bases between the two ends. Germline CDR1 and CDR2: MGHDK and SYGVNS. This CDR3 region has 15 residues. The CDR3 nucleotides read TGTGCCAGCAGTGACCGTTTGAAGGGGGCAGATACGCAGTATTTT. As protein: CASSDRLKGADTQYF.

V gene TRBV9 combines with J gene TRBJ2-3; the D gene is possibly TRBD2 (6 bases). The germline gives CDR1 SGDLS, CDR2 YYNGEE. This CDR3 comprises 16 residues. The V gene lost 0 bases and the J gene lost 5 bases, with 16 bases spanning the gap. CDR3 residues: CASSVAGARRGDTQYF. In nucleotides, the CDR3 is TGTGCCAGCAGCGTAGCTGGGGCGCGGAGGGGAGATACGCAGTATTTT.

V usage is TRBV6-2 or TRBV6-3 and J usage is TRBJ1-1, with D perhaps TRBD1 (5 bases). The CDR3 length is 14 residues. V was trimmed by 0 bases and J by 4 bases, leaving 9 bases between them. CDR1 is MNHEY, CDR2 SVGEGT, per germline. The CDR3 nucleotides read TGTGCCAGCAGTTACTCGCCGGGGGGCACTGAAGCTTTCTTT. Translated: CASSYSPGGTEAFF.

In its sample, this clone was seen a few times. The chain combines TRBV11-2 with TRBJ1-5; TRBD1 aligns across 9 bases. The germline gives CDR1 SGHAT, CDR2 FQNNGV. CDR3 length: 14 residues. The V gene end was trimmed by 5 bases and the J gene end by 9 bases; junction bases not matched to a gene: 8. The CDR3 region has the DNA TGTGCCAGCAGCAAGAACAGGGGGCTGGGGCCCCAGCATTTT. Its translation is CASSKNRGLGPQHF.

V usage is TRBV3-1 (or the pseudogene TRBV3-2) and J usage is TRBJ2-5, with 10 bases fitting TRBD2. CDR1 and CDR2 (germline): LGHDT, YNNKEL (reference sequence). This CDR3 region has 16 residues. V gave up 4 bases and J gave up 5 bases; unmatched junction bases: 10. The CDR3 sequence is CASSLRSGGARETQYF. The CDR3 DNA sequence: TGTGCCAGCAGCCTGCGAAGCGGGGGGGCGCGGGAGACCCAGTACTTC.

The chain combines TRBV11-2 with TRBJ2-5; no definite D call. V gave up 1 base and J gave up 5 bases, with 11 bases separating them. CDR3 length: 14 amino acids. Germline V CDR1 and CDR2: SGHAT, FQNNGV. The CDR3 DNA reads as TGTGCCAGCAGCTTAGCCCTATGGTCTGAGACCCAGTACTTC. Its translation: CASSLALWSETQYF.

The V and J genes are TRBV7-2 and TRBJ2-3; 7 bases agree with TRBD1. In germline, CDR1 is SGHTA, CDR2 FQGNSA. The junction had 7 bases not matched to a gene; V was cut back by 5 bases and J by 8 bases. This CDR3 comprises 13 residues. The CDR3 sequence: CASSRTGSGTQYF. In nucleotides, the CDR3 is TGTGCCAGCAGCAGGACAGGTTCGGGTACGCAGTATTTT.

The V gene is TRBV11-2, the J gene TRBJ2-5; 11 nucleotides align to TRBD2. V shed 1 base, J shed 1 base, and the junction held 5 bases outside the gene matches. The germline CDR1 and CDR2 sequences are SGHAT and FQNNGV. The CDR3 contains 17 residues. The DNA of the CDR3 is TGTGCCAGCAGCTTAGCCACTAGCGGGGGATTCCAAGAGACCCAGTACTTC. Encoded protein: CASSLATSGGFQETQYF. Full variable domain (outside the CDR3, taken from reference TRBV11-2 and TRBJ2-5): EAGVAQSPRYKIIEKRQSVAFWCNPISGHATLYWYQQILGQGPKLLIQFQNNGVVDDSQLPKDRFSAERLKGVDSTLKIQPAKLEDSAVYLCASSLATSGGFQETQYFGPGTRLLVL.

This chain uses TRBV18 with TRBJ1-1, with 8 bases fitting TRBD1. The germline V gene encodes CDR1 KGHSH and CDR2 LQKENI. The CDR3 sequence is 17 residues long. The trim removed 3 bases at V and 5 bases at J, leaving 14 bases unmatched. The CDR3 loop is CASSPAGGAAGGTEAFF. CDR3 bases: TGTGCCAGCTCACCGGCAGGGGGCGCAGCTGGCGGGACTGAAGCTTTCTTT.

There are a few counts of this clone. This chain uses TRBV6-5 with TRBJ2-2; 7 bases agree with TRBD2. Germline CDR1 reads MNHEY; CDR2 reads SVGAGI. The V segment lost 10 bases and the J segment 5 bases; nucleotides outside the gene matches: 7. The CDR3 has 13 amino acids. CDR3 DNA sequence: TGTGCCATGGCGGGGGTGAGGACCGGGGAGCTGTTTTTT. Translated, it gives CAMAGVRTGELFF.

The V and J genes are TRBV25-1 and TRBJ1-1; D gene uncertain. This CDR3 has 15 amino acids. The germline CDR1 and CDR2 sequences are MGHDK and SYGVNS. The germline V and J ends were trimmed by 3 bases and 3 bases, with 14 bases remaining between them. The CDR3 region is CASSDISAGDTEAFF. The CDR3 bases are TGTGCCAGCAGTGACATTTCGGCCGGGGACACTGAAGCTTTCTTT.

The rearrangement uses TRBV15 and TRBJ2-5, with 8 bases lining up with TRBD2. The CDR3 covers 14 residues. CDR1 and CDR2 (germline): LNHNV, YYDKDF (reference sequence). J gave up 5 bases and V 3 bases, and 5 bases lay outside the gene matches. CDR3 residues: CATSSRGGGETQYF. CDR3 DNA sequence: TGTGCCACCAGCAGCCGGGGGGGCGGGGAGACCCAGTACTTC.

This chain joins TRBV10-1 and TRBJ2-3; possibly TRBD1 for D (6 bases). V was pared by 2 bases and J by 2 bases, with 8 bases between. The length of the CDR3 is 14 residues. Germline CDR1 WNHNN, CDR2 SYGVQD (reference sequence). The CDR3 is CASSEAGDTDTQYF. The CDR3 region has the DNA TGCGCCAGCAGTGAGGCAGGGGACACAGATACGCAGTATTTT.

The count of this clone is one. The CDR3 DNA reads as TGTGCCAGCACCGGGACAGGGAGCACAGATACGCAGTATTTT. Translating gives CASTGTGSTDTQYF. The chain uses TRBV7-9 and TRBJ2-3; 9 nucleotides match TRBD1. Germline V CDR1 and CDR2: SEHNR, FQNEAQ (reference sequence). V lost 7 bases and J lost 0; bases outside the gene matches: 2. The CDR3 length is 14 residues.

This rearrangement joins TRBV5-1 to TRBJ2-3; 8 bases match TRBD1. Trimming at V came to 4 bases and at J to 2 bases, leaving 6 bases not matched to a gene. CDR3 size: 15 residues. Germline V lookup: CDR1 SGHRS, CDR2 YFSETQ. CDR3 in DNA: TGCGCCAGCAGCCAGGGACAGGTGGACACAGATACGCAGTATTTT. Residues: CASSQGQVDTDTQYF.